This T cell receptor (beta chain) was retrieved from a study of neurological immune-mediated disorders. V lost 3 bases to trimming and J lost 4 bases; unmatched junction nucleotides: 18. The CDR3 extends over 18 amino acids. Per the germline V gene, CDR1 is SGHRS and CDR2 is YFSETQ. This clonotype was detected many times. Its matching antigen is unknown. Whole-study findings and limits: Repertoires from 18 of 34 multiple sclerosis patients grouped phylogenetically into a related-CDR3 cluster, suggesting a possible signature.

In TCRdb, the 5' RACE reads were re-called with MiXCR into one record per CDR3 protein. Of fewer than 60,000 distinct CDR3 sequences listed, about 3.8% were seen once; the top ten hold approximately 7.1%. The rearrangement joins TRBV5-1 to TRBJ2-7, with 8 bases lining up with TRBD2. Sequencing was carried out using PBMCs. This clonotype was obtained from a man aged 55 to 69 with multiple sclerosis. The CDR3 here is CASSSYRPGAGVKYEQYF. CDR3 DNA sequence: TGCGCCAGCAGCTCCTACCGACCCGGAGCGGGAGTAAAATACGAGCAGTACTTC.